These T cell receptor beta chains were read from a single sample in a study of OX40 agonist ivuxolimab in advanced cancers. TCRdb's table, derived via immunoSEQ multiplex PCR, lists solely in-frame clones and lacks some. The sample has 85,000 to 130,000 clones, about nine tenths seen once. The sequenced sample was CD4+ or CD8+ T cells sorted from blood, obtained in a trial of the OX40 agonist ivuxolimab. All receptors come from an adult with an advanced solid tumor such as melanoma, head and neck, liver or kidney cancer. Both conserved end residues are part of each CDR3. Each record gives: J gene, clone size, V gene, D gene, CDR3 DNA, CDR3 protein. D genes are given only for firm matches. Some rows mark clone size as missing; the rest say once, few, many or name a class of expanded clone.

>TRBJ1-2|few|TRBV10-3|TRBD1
TGTGCCATCAGTGACTCGGGACAGCCCTATGGCTACACCTTC
CAISDSGQPYGYTF
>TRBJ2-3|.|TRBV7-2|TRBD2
TGTGCCAGCAGCCGTCCACTAGCGGGGGCCAACACAGATACGCAGTATTTT
CASSRPLAGANTDTQYF
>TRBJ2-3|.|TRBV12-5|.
TGTGCTAGTGGTTTGCCACGAATGCCATTAAGCACAGATACGCAGTATTTT
CASGLPRMPLSTDTQYF
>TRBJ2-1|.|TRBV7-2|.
TGTGCCAGCACCGAGAGGGTACGTGAGCAGTTCTTC
CASTERVREQFF
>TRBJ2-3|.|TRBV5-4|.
TGTGCCAGCAGCTTGGGGCGGACCACCACAGATACGCAGTATTTT
CASSLGRTTTDTQYF
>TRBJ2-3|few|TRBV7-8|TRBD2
TGTGCCAGCAGCCCCGGGACTAGCGGCAGCACAGATACGCAGTATTTT
CASSPGTSGSTDTQYF
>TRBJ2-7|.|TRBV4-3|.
TGCGCCAGCAGCCAAGAGTGGGGCAGTGGGTGGTACGAGCAGTACTTC
CASSQEWGSGWYEQYF
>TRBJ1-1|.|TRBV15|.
TGTGCTACCAGCACCGACAGACTGAACACTGAAGCTTTCTTT
CATSTDRLNTEAFF
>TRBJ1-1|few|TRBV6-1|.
TGTGCCAGTGCGTCGAGGGAAGCTTTCTTT
CASASREAFF
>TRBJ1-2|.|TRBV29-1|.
TGCAGCGGACTGCTTCAGGGAAACTACACCTTC
CSGLLQGNYTF
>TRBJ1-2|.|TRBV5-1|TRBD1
TGCGCCAGCAGCTTGGGGACAGGGGGCTACTATGGCTACACCTTC
CASSLGTGGYYGYTF
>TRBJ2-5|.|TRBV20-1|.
TGCAGTGCCCGTCGGGAGACCCAGTACTTC
CSARRETQYF
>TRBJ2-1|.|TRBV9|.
TGTGCCAGCAGCGTCGGGACTTTCAATGAGCAGTTCTTC
CASSVGTFNEQFF
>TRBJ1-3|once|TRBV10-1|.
TGCGCCAGCAGTGACAGTACCCCTGGAAACACCATATATTTT
CASSDSTPGNTIYF
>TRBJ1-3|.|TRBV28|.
TGTGCCAGCAGGGGGGCGCGGGACTCTGGAAACACCATATATTTT
CASRGARDSGNTIYF
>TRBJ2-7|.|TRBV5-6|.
TGTGCCAGCAGCTTAGGACTTCTCGAGCAGTACTTC
CASSLGLLEQYF
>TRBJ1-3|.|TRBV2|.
TGTGCCAGCAGTGTATCGCGCTCTGGAAACACCATATATTTT
CASSVSRSGNTIYF
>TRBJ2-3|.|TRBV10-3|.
TGTGCCATCAGTGACGGGGGCGGCACAGATACGCAGTATTTT
CAISDGGGTDTQYF
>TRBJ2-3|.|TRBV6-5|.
TGTGCCAGCAAAAGAAAGGGGGAATATACGCAGTATTTT
CASKRKGEYTQYF
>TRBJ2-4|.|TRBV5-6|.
TGTGCCAGCAGCGGGGGAGGAAACATTCAGTACTTC
CASSGGGNIQYF
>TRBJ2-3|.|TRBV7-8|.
TGTGCCATAGGACAGTCAACAGATACGCAGTATTTT
CAIGQSTDTQYF
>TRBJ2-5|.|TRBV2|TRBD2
TGTGCCAGCATGAGTCGGTTGAGCGGGGGGGCAAAGACCCAGTACTTC
CASMSRLSGGAKTQYF
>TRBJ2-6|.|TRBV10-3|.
TGTGCCATCAGTGGAGGCTCTGGGGCCAACGTCCTGACTTTC
CAISGGSGANVLTF
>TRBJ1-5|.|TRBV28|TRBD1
TGTGCCAGCAGCACCGGACAGGGGAATCAGCCCCAGCATTTT
CASSTGQGNQPQHF
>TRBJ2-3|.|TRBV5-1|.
TGCGCCAGCAGACCGGGTCTTTCAGGCTCAGATACGCAGTATTTT
CASRPGLSGSDTQYF
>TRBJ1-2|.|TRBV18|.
TGTGCCAGCTCACCAGGGGCAGATACTAACTATGGCTACACCTTC
CASSPGADTNYGYTF
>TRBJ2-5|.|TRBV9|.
TGTGCCAGCAGTCTTCCTCCCCTTGAGGAGACCCAGTACTTC
CASSLPPLEETQYF
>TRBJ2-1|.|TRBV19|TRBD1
TGTGCCAGTAACCTCGGGACAGGGGCCTCCTACAATGAGCAGTTCTTC
CASNLGTGASYNEQFF
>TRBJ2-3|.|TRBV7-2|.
TGTGCCAGCCTAAAATGGAGTTCAGATACGCAGTATTTT
CASLKWSSDTQYF